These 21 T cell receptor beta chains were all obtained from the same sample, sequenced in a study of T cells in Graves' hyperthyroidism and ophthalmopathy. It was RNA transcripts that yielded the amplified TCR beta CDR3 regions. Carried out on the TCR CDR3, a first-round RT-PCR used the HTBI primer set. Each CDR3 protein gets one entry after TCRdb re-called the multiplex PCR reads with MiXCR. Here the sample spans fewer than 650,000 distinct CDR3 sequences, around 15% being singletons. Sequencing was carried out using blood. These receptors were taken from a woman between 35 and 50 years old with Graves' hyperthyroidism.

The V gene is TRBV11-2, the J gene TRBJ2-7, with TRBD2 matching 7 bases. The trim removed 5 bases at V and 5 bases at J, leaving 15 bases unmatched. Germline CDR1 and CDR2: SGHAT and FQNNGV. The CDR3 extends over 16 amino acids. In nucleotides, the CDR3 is TGTGCCAGCAGCCCCGCTTTGGGGGGAGGGCCGAACGAGCAGTACTTC. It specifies CASSPALGGGPNEQYF.

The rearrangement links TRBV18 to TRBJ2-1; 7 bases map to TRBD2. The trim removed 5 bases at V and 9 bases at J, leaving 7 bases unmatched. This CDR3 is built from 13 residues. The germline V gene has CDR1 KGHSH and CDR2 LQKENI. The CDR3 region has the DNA TGTGCCAGCTCAGCCGGGACTACTGGTGAGCAGTTCTTC. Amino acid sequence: CASSAGTTGEQFF.

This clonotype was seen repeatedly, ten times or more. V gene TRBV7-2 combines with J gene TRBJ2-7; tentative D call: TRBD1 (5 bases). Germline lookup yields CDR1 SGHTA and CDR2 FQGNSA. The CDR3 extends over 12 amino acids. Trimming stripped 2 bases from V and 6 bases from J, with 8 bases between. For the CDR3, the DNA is TGTGCCAGCAGCTTAAGAACAGGCGAGCAGTACTTC. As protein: CASSLRTGEQYF.

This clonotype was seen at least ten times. The CDR3, as DNA: TGTGCCAGCAGTCTCGAGTACCCGGGACTGATGGCCAATGAGCAGTTCTTC. Its protein is CASSLEYPGLMANEQFF. V usage is TRBV6-1 and J usage is TRBJ2-1; D possibly corresponds to TRBD2 (6 bases). This CDR3 has 17 amino acids. CDR1 and CDR2 (germline): MNHNS, SASEGT. V was cut by 5 bases and J by 6 bases, with 23 bases left in between.

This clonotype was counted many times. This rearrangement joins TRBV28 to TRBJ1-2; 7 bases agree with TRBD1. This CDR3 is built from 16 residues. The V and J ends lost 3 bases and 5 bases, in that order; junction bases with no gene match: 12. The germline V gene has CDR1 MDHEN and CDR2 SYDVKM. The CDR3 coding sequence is TGTGCCAGCAGTTTTTATGGCGTAGAACAGGGGTATGGCTACACCTTC. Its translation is CASSFYGVEQGYGYTF.

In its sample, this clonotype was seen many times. CDR3 nucleotide sequence: TGTGCCAGCAGTGACCCCCGAGCCAAAAACATTCAGTACTTC. Translated: CASSDPRAKNIQYF. The chain carries TRBV2 and TRBJ2-4; no definite D call. Trimming shortened V by 3 bases and J by 0 bases, and 6 bases separated the two germline ends. This CDR3 is built from 14 residues. Germline V gene sequence: CDR1 SNHLY, CDR2 FYNNEI. The variable domain in full, completed from reference TRBV2 and TRBJ2-4, reads EPEVTQTPSHQVTQMGQEVILRCVPISNHLYFYWYRQILGQKVEFLVSFYNNEISEKSEIFDDQFSVERPDGSNFTLKIRSTKLEDSAMYFCASSDPRAKNIQYFGAGTRLSVL.

The CDR3 protein is CASSVDTHRVAFF. CDR3 in DNA: TGTGCCAGCAGCGTCGACACCCACCGCGTTGCTTTCTTT. The chain couples TRBV13 to TRBJ1-1; no firm D call. Germline V gene lookup returns CDR1 PRHDT and CDR2 FYEKMQ (reference sequence). The V end lost 5 bases, the J end lost 11 bases, and 18 bases lay between the germline ends. The CDR3 has 13 amino acids.

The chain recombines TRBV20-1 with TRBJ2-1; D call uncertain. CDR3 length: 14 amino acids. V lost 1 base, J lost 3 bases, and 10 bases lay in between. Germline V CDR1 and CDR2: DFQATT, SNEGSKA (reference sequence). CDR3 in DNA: TGCAGTGCTAGAGGTGCAGGAGACTACAATGAGCAGTTCTTC. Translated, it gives CSARGAGDYNEQFF.

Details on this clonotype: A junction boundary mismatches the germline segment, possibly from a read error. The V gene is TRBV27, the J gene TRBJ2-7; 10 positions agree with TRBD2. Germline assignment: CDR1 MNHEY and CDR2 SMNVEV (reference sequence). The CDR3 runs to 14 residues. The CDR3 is CASNLAGGSYEKYF. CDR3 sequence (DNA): TGTGCCAGCAACTTAGCGGGAGGCTCCTACGAGAAGTACTTC.

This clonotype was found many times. CDR3 residues: CASSLRIAGGSGELFF. In nucleotides, the CDR3 is TGTGCCAGCAGCTTAAGAATAGCGGGAGGGAGCGGGGAGCTGTTTTTT. The genes are TRBV11-2 and TRBJ2-2; 11 nucleotides line up with TRBD2. The junction had 6 bases not matched to a gene; V was cut back by 2 bases and J by 7 bases. The length of the CDR3 is 16 residues. From germline, CDR1 is SGHAT and CDR2 FQNNGV.

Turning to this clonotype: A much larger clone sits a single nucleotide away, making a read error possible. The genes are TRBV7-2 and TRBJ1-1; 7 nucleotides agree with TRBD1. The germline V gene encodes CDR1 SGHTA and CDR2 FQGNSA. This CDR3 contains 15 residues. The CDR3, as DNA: TGTGCCAGCAGCTTAGGAACAGGGGCGGCCACTGAAACTTTCTTT. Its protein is CASSLGTGAATETFF.

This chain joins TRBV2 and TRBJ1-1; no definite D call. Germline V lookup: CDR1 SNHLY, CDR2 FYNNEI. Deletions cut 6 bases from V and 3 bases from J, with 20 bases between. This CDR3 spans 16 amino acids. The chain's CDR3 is CASRITGLKAYTEAFF. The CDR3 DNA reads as TGTGCCAGCAGAATTACTGGACTGAAGGCGTACACTGAAGCTTTCTTT. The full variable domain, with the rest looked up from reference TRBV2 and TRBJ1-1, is EPEVTQTPSHQVTQMGQEVILRCVPISNHLYFYWYRQILGQKVEFLVSFYNNEISEKSEIFDDQFSVERPDGSNFTLKIRSTKLEDSAMYFCASRITGLKAYTEAFFGQGTRLTVV.

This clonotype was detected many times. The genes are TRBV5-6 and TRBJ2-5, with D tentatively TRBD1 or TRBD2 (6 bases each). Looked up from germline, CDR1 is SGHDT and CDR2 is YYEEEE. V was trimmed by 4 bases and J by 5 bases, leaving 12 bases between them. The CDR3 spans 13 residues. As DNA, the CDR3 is TGTGCCAGCAGCATTACAGGGAGGGAGACCCAGTACTTC. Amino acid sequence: CASSITGRETQYF. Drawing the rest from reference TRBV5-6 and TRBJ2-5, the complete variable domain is DAGVTQSPTHLIKTRGQQVTLRCSPKSGHDTVSWYQQALGQGPQFIFQYYEEEERQRGNFPDRFSGHQFPNYSSELNVNALLLGDSALYLCASSITGRETQYFGPGTRLLVL.

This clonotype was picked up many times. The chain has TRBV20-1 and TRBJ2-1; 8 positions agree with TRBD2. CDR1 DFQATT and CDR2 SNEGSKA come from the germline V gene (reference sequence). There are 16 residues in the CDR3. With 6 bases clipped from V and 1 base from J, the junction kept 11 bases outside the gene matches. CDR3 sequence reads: CSAGPLAGSSYNEQFF. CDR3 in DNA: TGCAGTGCCGGCCCCTTAGCGGGATCATCCTACAATGAGCAGTTCTTC.

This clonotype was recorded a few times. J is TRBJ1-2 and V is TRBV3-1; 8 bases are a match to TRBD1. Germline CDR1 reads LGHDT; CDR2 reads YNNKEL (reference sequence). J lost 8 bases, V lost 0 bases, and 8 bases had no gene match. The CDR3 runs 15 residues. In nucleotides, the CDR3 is TGTGCCAGCAGCCAAGATTGGCAGGGGGCGCGAGGCTACACCTTC. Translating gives CASSQDWQGARGYTF.

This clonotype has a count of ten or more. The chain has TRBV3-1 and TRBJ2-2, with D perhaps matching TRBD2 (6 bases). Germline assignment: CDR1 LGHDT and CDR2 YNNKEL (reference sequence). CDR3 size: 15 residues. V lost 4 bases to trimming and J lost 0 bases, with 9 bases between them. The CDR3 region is CASSPGLTNTGELFF. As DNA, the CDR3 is TGTGCCAGCAGCCCGGGACTCACGAACACCGGGGAGCTGTTTTTT.

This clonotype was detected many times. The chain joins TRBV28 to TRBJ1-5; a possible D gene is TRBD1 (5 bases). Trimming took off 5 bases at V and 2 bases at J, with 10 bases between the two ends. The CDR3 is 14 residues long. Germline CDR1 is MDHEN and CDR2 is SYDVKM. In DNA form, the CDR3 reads TGTGCCAGCAGTCCAGGGTTAGGCAATCAGCCCCAGCATTTT. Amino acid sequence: CASSPGLGNQPQHF.

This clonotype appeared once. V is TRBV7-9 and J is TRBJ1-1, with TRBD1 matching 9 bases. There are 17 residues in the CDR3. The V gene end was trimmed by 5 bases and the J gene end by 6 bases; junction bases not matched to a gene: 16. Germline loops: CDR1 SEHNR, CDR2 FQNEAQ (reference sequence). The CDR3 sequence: CASSLSGTGFNGAEAFF. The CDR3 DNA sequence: TGTGCCAGCAGCCTGTCCGGGACAGGGTTCAACGGGGCTGAAGCTTTCTTT.

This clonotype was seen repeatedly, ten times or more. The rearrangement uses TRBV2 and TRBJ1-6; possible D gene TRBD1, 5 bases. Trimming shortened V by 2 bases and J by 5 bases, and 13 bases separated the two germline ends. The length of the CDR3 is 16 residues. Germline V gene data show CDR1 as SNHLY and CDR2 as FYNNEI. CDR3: CASSEHGQDNNSPLHF. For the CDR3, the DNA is TGTGCCAGCAGTGAACATGGTCAGGACAATAATTCACCCCTCCACTTT.

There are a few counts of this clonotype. The CDR3 region is CASSVGSAANTGELFF. The CDR3 DNA reads TGTGCCAGCAGCGTAGGTAGCGCCGCGAACACCGGGGAGCTGTTTTTT. The chain uses TRBV9 and TRBJ2-2, with D tentatively TRBD2 (5 bases). Trimming pared 0 bases from V and 0 bases from J, leaving 9 bases between. Germline CDR1 SGDLS, CDR2 YYNGEE. This CDR3 has 16 amino acids.

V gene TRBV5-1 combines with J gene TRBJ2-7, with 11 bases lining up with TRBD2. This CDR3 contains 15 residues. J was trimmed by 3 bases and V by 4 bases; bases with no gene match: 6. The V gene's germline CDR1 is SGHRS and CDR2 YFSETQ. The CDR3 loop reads CASSATTSGIYEQYF. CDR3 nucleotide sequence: TGCGCCAGCAGCGCCACGACTAGCGGGATCTACGAGCAGTACTTC.